One and the same sample provided the 27 T cell receptor beta chains below, sequenced in a study of blood T cell repertoires in COVID-19. Method: immunoSEQ multiplex PCR; TCRdb's copy keeps in-frame clones and lacks some. The sample has over 300,000 clones; approximately 85% are singletons. The sequencing input was peripheral blood. The origin of the receptors is a woman between 45 and 65 years old with acute or convalescent COVID-19.

Written as DNA, the CDR3 is TGCAGCGCTAGGAGGGAGGTGAACTACGAGCAGTACTTC. Its translation: CSARREVNYEQYF. The chain couples TRBV29-1 to TRBJ2-7, with D maybe TRBD2 (6 bases). Germline V gene sequence: CDR1 SQVTM, CDR2 ANQGSEA. The CDR3 is 13 residues long. Trimming shortened V by 7 bases and J by 3 bases, and 16 bases separated the two germline ends.

The chain uses TRBV27 and TRBJ2-1; TRBD2 might be the D (6 bases). The V end was cut by 8 bases, the J end by 5 bases, with 19 bases between. This CDR3 is built from 15 residues. The V gene's germline CDR1 is MNHEY and CDR2 SMNVEV (reference sequence). The CDR3 reads CASRGDHPGDNEQFF. The CDR3 DNA is TGTGCCAGCCGCGGGGACCACCCCGGGGACAATGAGCAGTTCTTC.

The J gene is TRBJ2-1, the V gene TRBV28; tentative D call: TRBD1 (5 bases). The CDR3 consists of 13 residues. Trimming pared 3 bases from V and 9 bases from J, leaving 12 bases between. Germline values: CDR1 MDHEN, CDR2 SYDVKM. CDR3 DNA sequence: TGTGCCAGCAGTTTTAGGGGTTTGGGTGAGCAGTTCTTC. Its protein is CASSFRGLGEQFF.

The J gene is TRBJ1-2, the V gene TRBV6-9; possible D gene TRBD1, 5 bases. Germline V CDR1 and CDR2: MNHGY, SVAAGI. V gave up 3 bases and J gave up 6 bases, with 14 bases separating them. The CDR3 covers 14 residues. This chain's CDR3 is CASSYPTRVHGYTF. The CDR3 DNA reads as TGTGCCAGCAGTTACCCCACCAGGGTTCATGGCTACACCTTC.

The rearrangement links TRBV5-1 to TRBJ2-1; D possibly corresponds to TRBD2 (6 bases). V shed 0 bases and J shed 2 bases, with 12 bases lying between them. The CDR3 contains 16 residues. CDR1 SGHRS and CDR2 YFSETQ come from the germline V gene. The CDR3 is CASSLAPGEAYNEQFF. In DNA, the CDR3 is TGCGCCAGCAGCTTGGCCCCGGGGGAGGCCTACAATGAGCAGTTCTTC.

J is TRBJ2-2 and V is TRBV9; 8 bases are shared with TRBD2. J lost 1 base, V lost 4 bases, and 9 bases had no gene match. Germline loops: CDR1 SGDLS, CDR2 YYNGEE. The CDR3 length is 17 residues. The CDR3 DNA reads as TGTGCCAGCAGCAGACAAGGACTAGCAGTGAACACCGGGGAGCTGTTTTTT. This translates into CASSRQGLAVNTGELFF.

This clone has more than one count but fewer than ten. The chain recombines TRBV5-4 with TRBJ2-1; the match to TRBD2 covers 8 bases. In germline, CDR1 is SGHNT, CDR2 YYREEE (reference sequence). CDR3 length: 15 residues. With 5 bases clipped from V and 0 bases from J, the junction kept 4 bases outside the gene matches. The CDR3 region has the DNA TGTGCCAGCAGGGACACTAGCGGCTCCTACAATGAGCAGTTCTTC. Encoded protein: CASRDTSGSYNEQFF.

The CDR3 region has the DNA TGTGCCAGCAGCAGCCGTGGGGCTAGCGGGAACTGTAACGAGCAGTTCTTC. Translating gives CASSSRGASGNCNEQFF. The chain has TRBV21-1 and TRBJ2-1; the DNA was not used to check the table's D call, TRBD2. TRBV21-1 is noted as a pseudogene. CDR3 length: 17 residues.

The gene calls are TRBV6-2 or TRBV6-3 and TRBJ2-1; a weak D match, TRBD1 (5 bases). V lost 4 bases and J lost 6, with 13 bases in between. Germline CDR1 and CDR2: MNHEY and SVGEGT. This CDR3 has 14 amino acids. CDR3 loop: CASSSKDRLNEQFF. For the CDR3, the DNA is TGTGCCAGCAGTTCTAAAGACAGACTCAATGAGCAGTTCTTC.

The CDR3 DNA sequence: TGCAGTGCTCCATGGCGGGTTGAGCAGTTCTTC. It yields the protein CSAPWRVEQFF. The chain combines TRBV20-1 with TRBJ2-1; the D gene is possibly TRBD2 (5 bases). The CDR3 is 11 amino acids. The germline CDR1 and CDR2 sequences are DFQATT and SNEGSKA (reference sequence). Trimming pared 5 bases from V and 9 bases from J, leaving 11 bases between.

The rearrangement uses TRBV5-1 and TRBJ1-4; 7 nucleotides match TRBD1. V lost 4 bases and J lost 6; bases outside the gene matches: 9. CDR1 is SGHRS and CDR2 is YFSETQ in the germline V gene. This CDR3 region has 15 residues. The CDR3 protein is CASSRTGASYEKLFF. CDR3 in DNA: TGCGCCAGCAGCAGGACAGGCGCCTCATATGAAAAACTGTTTTTT.

The chain joins TRBV27 to TRBJ2-3, with 7 bases lining up with TRBD1. CDR1 MNHEY and CDR2 SMNVEV come from the germline V gene (reference sequence). CDR3 length: 19 residues. V gave up 6 bases and J gave up 2 bases; unmatched junction bases: 20. CDR3 region: CASRRETLRLGTVTDTQYF. In DNA, the CDR3 is TGTGCCAGCAGACGGGAAACCCTGCGTCTCGGGACAGTCACAGATACGCAGTATTTT.

This chain connects TRBV5-1 to TRBJ2-1; possibly TRBD2 for D (6 bases). The germline CDR1 and CDR2 sequences are SGHRS and YFSETQ. The CDR3 has 13 residues. V was clipped by 1 base and J by 9 bases, with 11 bases between them. The CDR3 loop is CASSLSREVEQFF. CDR3 in DNA: TGCGCCAGCAGCTTGTCCAGGGAGGTTGAGCAGTTCTTC.

The chain carries TRBV27 and TRBJ2-3; D is undetermined. This CDR3 has 15 residues. V lost 6 bases to trimming and J lost 2 bases, with 15 bases between them. Germline V gene sequence: CDR1 MNHEY, CDR2 SMNVEV (reference sequence). CDR3 DNA: TGTGCCAGCAGCCGGCCCCTAGGCACCACAGATACGCAGTATTTT. Protein sequence: CASSRPLGTTDTQYF.

The J gene is TRBJ1-4, the V gene TRBV18, with a weak D call TRBD1 (6 bases). Between the trimmed V and J ends, which lost 3 bases and 4 bases, there was a span of 12 bases. CDR1 is KGHSH, CDR2 LQKENI, per germline. This CDR3 contains 15 residues. As DNA, the CDR3 is TGTGCCAGCTCACCTTCGGACAGACATAATGAAAAACTGTTTTTT. Translating gives CASSPSDRHNEKLFF.

This clone was picked up one time. CDR3 coding DNA: TGTGCCACCAGTGACAGGGGGTCCAATCAGCCCCAGCATTTT. It specifies CATSDRGSNQPQHF. The chain recombines TRBV24-1 with TRBJ1-5; 7 bases are a match to TRBD1. Losses at the gene ends were 4 bases for V and 3 bases for J; bases not matched to a gene: 2. Germline V CDR1 and CDR2: KGHDR, SFDVKD. The CDR3 covers 14 residues.

This chain connects TRBV28 to TRBJ1-2; D is uncertain. CDR3 length equals 13 residues. Trimming cost V 3 bases and J 1 base, with 6 bases left between them. Per the germline V gene, CDR1 is MDHEN and CDR2 is SYDVKM. The CDR3 here is CASSFYGNYGYTF. CDR3 DNA sequence: TGTGCCAGCAGTTTTTACGGTAACTATGGCTACACCTTC.

V usage is TRBV12-2 and J usage is TRBJ1-1. TRBV12-2 is described as a pseudogene. This CDR3 region has 14 residues. This CDR3 is CASRSRSGNTEAFF. For the CDR3, the DNA is TGTGCAAGTCGGTCGAGGTCCGGGAACACTGAAGCTTTCTTT.

The genes are TRBV7-3 and TRBJ2-7; 10 bases map to TRBD1. Germline V CDR1 and CDR2: SGHTA, FQGTGA. The CDR3 spans 14 residues. The ends lost 4 bases at V and 6 bases at J; junction bases unmatched: 6. The CDR3 nucleotides read TGTGCCAGCAGCTCCGGACAGGGGGAGGGCGAGCAGTACTTC. Translation gives CASSSGQGEGEQYF.

The chain has TRBV30 and TRBJ2-1; 8 nucleotides align to TRBD1. The CDR3 has 15 amino acids. V was clipped by 2 bases and J by 5 bases; unmatched bases: 8. Germline CDR1 is GTSNPN and CDR2 is SVGIG (reference sequence). CDR3 protein: CAWSPLGQGNNEQFF. In DNA, the CDR3 is TGTGCCTGGAGTCCCCTCGGACAGGGAAACAATGAGCAGTTCTTC.

This chain connects TRBV27 to TRBJ2-1; 8 bases fit TRBD2. The V and J ends lost 1 base and 0 bases, in that order; junction bases with no gene match: 14. CDR3 size: 20 residues. In germline, CDR1 is MNHEY, CDR2 SMNVEV (reference sequence). Here the CDR3 DNA reads TGTGCCAGCAGTTTATTCCTAGCGGGCAGCTCCGTGAGCTCCTACAATGAGCAGTTCTTC. It is translated as CASSLFLAGSSVSSYNEQFF.

The rearrangement uses TRBV6-2 or TRBV6-3 and TRBJ2-7, with TRBD2 matching 15 bases. V gave up 2 bases and J gave up 0 bases; unmatched junction bases: 8. The CDR3 sequence is 19 residues long. CDR1 is MNHEY, CDR2 SVGEGT, per germline. The CDR3: CASSYVPGTSGRSSYEQYF. The DNA of the CDR3 is TGTGCCAGCAGTTACGTCCCCGGGACTAGCGGGAGGAGCTCCTACGAGCAGTACTTC.

V is TRBV3-1 (or the pseudogene TRBV3-2) and J is TRBJ2-7; D might be TRBD1 (6 bases). CDR3 length equals 13 residues. The V gene lost 6 bases and the J gene lost 5 bases, with 14 bases spanning the gap. CDR1 and CDR2 (germline): LGHDT, YNNKEL (reference sequence). CDR3 bases: TGTGCCAGCAGACGAGAGGGGGACGACGAGCAGTACTTC. The encoded protein is CASRREGDDEQYF.

The V gene is TRBV3-1 (or the pseudogene TRBV3-2), the J gene TRBJ2-7; D is unresolved. The ends were cut back, 1 base at V and 5 bases at J, with 6 bases in the middle. This CDR3 contains 12 residues. Looked up from germline, CDR1 is LGHDT and CDR2 is YNNKEL (reference sequence). CDR3 DNA: TGTGCCAGCAGCCAAGTTCTAAACGAGCAGTACTTC. Translation gives CASSQVLNEQYF.

This rearrangement joins TRBV6-5 to TRBJ2-7; 7 bases are a match to TRBD1. After removal of 7 bases from V and 2 bases from J, the junction contained 5 bases not matched to a gene. CDR1 is MNHEY, CDR2 SVGAGI, per germline. The CDR3 consists of 13 residues. CDR3 in amino acids: CASTRDRAYEQYF. DNA of the CDR3: TGTGCCAGCACTCGGGACAGAGCCTACGAGCAGTACTTC.

CDR3 DNA sequence: TGTGCCAGCAGTGAAATAACCGGGAATACCGGGGAGCTGTTTTTT. Amino acids: CASSEITGNTGELFF. The gene calls are TRBV6-1 and TRBJ2-2, with D possibly TRBD2 on 5 matching bases. The V and J ends lost 2 bases and 5 bases respectively, with 12 bases between them. This CDR3 is 15 amino acids long. From germline, CDR1 is MNHNS and CDR2 SASEGT.

CDR3 sequence: CASSLGQGSTYEQYF. Here the CDR3 DNA reads TGTGCCAGCAGCTTGGGACAGGGGTCAACCTACGAGCAGTACTTC. The chain recombines TRBV5-5 with TRBJ2-7, with 8 bases fitting TRBD1. J was trimmed by 2 bases and V by 0 bases; bases with no gene match: 4. CDR1 is SGHKS, CDR2 YYEKEE, per germline (reference sequence). The CDR3 covers 15 residues.